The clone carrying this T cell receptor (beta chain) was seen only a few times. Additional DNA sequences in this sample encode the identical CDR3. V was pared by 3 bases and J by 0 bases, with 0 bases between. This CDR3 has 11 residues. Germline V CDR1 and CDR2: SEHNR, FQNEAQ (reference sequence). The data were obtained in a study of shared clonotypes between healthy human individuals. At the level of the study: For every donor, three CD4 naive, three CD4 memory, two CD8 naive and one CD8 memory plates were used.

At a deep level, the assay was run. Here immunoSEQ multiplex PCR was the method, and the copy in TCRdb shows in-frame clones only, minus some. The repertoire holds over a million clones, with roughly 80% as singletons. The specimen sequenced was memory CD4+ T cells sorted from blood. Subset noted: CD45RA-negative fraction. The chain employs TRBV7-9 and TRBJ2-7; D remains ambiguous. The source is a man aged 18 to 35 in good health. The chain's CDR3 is CASSFSYEQYF. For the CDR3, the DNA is TGTGCCAGCAGCTTCTCCTACGAGCAGTACTTC.